One and the same sample provided the 20 T cell receptor beta chains below, sequenced in a study of Ad26.COV2.S vaccination and SARS-CoV-2 variants. The sample's treatment: about 20 received Ad26.COV2.S at low or high dose, single or two shots; several received placebo; per-sample allocation not given. Sampling was performed 63 days after the first vaccine or placebo injection. Only in-frame clones appear in the TCRdb table, and some are missing; sequencing was by immunoSEQ multiplex PCR. Of about 680,000 clones listed, around 90% are singletons. The sequences come from peripheral blood, collected in a trial of Ad26.COV2.S vaccine versus placebo. The origin of the receptors is a person aged 18-60 years who received the Ad26.COV2.S COVID-19 vaccine or a placebo.

The genes are TRBV5-1 and TRBJ2-7; D is possibly TRBD1 or TRBD2 (5 bases each). Between the trimmed V and J ends, which lost 4 bases and 3 bases, there was a span of 11 bases. The germline CDR1 and CDR2 sequences are SGHRS and YFSETQ. This CDR3 has 13 residues. Here the CDR3 reads CASSPWDGYEQYF. As DNA, the CDR3 is TGCGCCAGCAGCCCATGGGACGGCTACGAGCAGTACTTC.

The rearrangement uses TRBV5-1 and TRBJ2-7; unclear D gene. The V gene lost 1 base and the J gene lost 5 bases, with 10 bases spanning the gap. CDR1 is SGHRS and CDR2 is YFSETQ in the germline V gene. This CDR3 has 13 amino acids. CDR3 sequence: CASSLSAGNEQYF. CDR3 DNA sequence: TGCGCCAGCAGCTTGTCCGCTGGAAACGAGCAGTACTTC.

The chain uses TRBV4-3 and TRBJ1-1; D gene unclear. V dropped 0 bases and J dropped 0 bases, with 5 bases sitting between them. The CDR3 sequence is 14 residues long. Germline CDR1 is LGHNA and CDR2 is YSLEER. CDR3 loop: CASSQDPVNTEAFF. The CDR3 DNA reads TGCGCCAGCAGCCAAGATCCTGTGAACACTGAAGCTTTCTTT.

The chain employs TRBV2 and TRBJ1-2, with D possibly matching TRBD1 (6 bases). The CDR3 contains 14 residues. V shed 4 bases and J shed 8 bases, with 17 bases lying between them. CDR1 is SNHLY and CDR2 is FYNNEI in the germline V gene. The CDR3 DNA reads TGTGCCAGCAGTGTCAAACAGGGAGGAGAAGGCTACACCTTC. This encodes CASSVKQGGEGYTF.

The rearrangement uses TRBV9 and TRBJ2-2, with D unclear. The CDR3 consists of 14 residues. Looked up from germline, CDR1 is SGDLS and CDR2 is YYNGEE. Trimming removed 7 bases from V and 0 bases from J, with 10 bases in between. The CDR3 sequence is CASGSRTNTGELFF. CDR3 nucleotide sequence: TGTGCCAGCGGATCCAGGACGAACACCGGGGAGCTGTTTTTT.

The chain employs TRBV5-1 and TRBJ2-3, with D hard to call. Germline CDR1 is SGHRS and CDR2 is YFSETQ. The germline V and J ends were trimmed by 0 bases and 0 bases, with 11 bases remaining between them. There are 16 residues in the CDR3. DNA of the CDR3: TGCGCCAGCAGCTTGGGTCCATTAGGGAGCACAGATACGCAGTATTTT. Translating it yields CASSLGPLGSTDTQYF.

This clone was detected only once. The chain has TRBV29-1 and TRBJ2-1; 13 bases are shared with TRBD2. Losses at the gene ends were 4 bases for V and 4 bases for J; bases not matched to a gene: 10. Germline V gene data show CDR1 as SQVTM and CDR2 as ANQGSEA. The CDR3 covers 17 residues. CDR3 loop: CSVGPGLAGRGYNEQFF. In DNA form, the CDR3 reads TGCAGCGTTGGCCCGGGACTAGCGGGGAGGGGGTACAATGAGCAGTTCTTC.

This clone was found a few times. V gene TRBV6-5 combines with J gene TRBJ1-1, with 7 bases matching TRBD1. Germline CDR1 MNHEY, CDR2 SVGAGI. CDR3 length: 14 residues. The junction had 7 bases not matched to a gene; V was cut back by 4 bases and J by 5 bases. CDR3 sequence (DNA): TGTGCCAGCAGTTTAGTAACAGGGGAGACTGAAGCTTTCTTT. Translation gives CASSLVTGETEAFF.

This clone appeared a single time. The chain joins TRBV9 to TRBJ2-3, with D possibly TRBD2 on 5 matching bases. This CDR3 is 13 amino acids long. CDR1 is SGDLS, CDR2 YYNGEE, per germline. Trimming took 6 bases from V and 3 from J, leaving 11 bases between them. The CDR3 coding sequence is TGTGCCAGCACTGGCGGGCGGACAGATACGCAGTATTTT. Encoded protein: CASTGGRTDTQYF.

This chain links TRBV19 with TRBJ2-6; perhaps TRBD2 as D (6 bases). CDR3 size: 19 residues. The V and J ends lost 6 bases and 1 base respectively, with 22 bases between them. In germline, CDR1 is LNHDA, CDR2 SQIVND (reference sequence). CDR3 in amino acids: CASSRDGRANWSGANVLTF. The CDR3 nucleotides read TGTGCCAGTAGCAGAGACGGGAGAGCTAATTGGTCTGGGGCCAACGTCCTGACTTTC.

The chain employs TRBV19 and TRBJ1-2; D not resolved. This CDR3 has 13 residues. V lost 3 bases to trimming and J lost 5 bases, with 10 bases between them. The germline V gene has CDR1 LNHDA and CDR2 SQIVND (reference sequence). CDR3 bases: TGTGCCAGTAGTATCAACAGCCGGTATGGCTACACCTTC. Protein product: CASSINSRYGYTF.

The chain couples TRBV27 to TRBJ1-1; tentative D call: TRBD1 (6 bases). The V gene's germline CDR1 is MNHEY and CDR2 SMNVEV (reference sequence). Trimming pared 7 bases from V and 5 bases from J, leaving 17 bases between. CDR3 length: 14 amino acids. The CDR3 region has the DNA TGTGCCAGCAATACCCCGGGGGCTGGGACTGAAGCTTTCTTT. Translated, it gives CASNTPGAGTEAFF.

The chain recombines TRBV7-2 with TRBJ2-3; D may be TRBD2 (5 bases). Trimming cost V 3 bases and J 2 bases, with 9 bases left between them. CDR1 and CDR2 (germline): SGHTA, FQGNSA. The length of the CDR3 is 14 residues. DNA for the CDR3: TGTGCCAGCAGCTTCTGGACTTCCACAGATACGCAGTATTTT. It specifies CASSFWTSTDTQYF.

The V gene is TRBV7-7, the J gene TRBJ2-2, with a possible D match to TRBD1 (6 bases). V was shortened by 1 base and J by 3 bases, with 9 bases between the two germline ends. This CDR3 region has 15 residues. Germline V lookup: CDR1 SSHAT, CDR2 FNYEAQ (reference sequence). CDR3 bases: TGTGCCAGCAGCTTAGACAGGGTTGACACCGGGGAGCTGTTTTTT. As protein: CASSLDRVDTGELFF. Full variable domain (missing parts from reference TRBV7-7 and TRBJ2-2): GAGVSQSPRYKVTKRGQDVTLRCDPISSHATLYWYQQALGQGPEFLTYFNYEAQPDKSGLPSDRFSAERPEGSISTLTIQRTEQRDSAMYRCASSLDRVDTGELFFGEGSRLTVL.

The chain links TRBV5-5 to TRBJ2-3; D ambiguous. V lost 4 bases and J lost 4, with 10 bases in between. Looked up from germline, CDR1 is SGHKS and CDR2 is YYEKEE (reference sequence). This CDR3 has 13 residues. The CDR3 DNA follows: TGTGCCAGCAGCATGTGGCAGCCAGATACGCAGTATTTT. Amino acids: CASSMWQPDTQYF. The variable domain in full, with the rest retrieved from reference TRBV5-5 and TRBJ2-3, is DAGVTQSPTHLIKTRGQQVTLRCSPISGHKSVSWYQQVLGQGPQFIFQYYEKEERGRGNFPDRFSARQFPNYSSELNVNALLLGDSALYLCASSMWQPDTQYFGPGTRLTVL.

The V gene is TRBV5-6, the J gene TRBJ1-4; no firm D call. Germline V CDR1 and CDR2: SGHDT, YYEEEE. The V end was cut by 2 bases, the J end by 5 bases, with 10 bases between. CDR3 length: 14 residues. The chain's CDR3 is CASSFGSPNEKLFF. The CDR3 DNA reads TGTGCCAGCAGCTTTGGGTCTCCAAATGAAAAACTGTTTTTT.

The rearrangement links TRBV18 to TRBJ1-4, with D uncertain. Germline CDR1 is KGHSH and CDR2 is LQKENI. The CDR3 sequence is 16 residues long. Trimming pared 3 bases from V and 1 base from J, leaving 12 bases between. CDR3 coding DNA: TGTGCCAGCTCACCTCCTAACATCCTAACTAATGAAAAACTGTTTTTT. Amino acids: CASSPPNILTNEKLFF.

Regarding this clone: At the DNA level, this CDR3 is encoded by other sequences in the same sample as well. The chain carries TRBV20-1 and TRBJ1-5, with unresolved D. The CDR3 has 10 residues. V was clipped by 5 bases and J by 5 bases, with 4 bases between them. Germline V gene sequence: CDR1 DFQATT, CDR2 SNEGSKA (reference sequence). The CDR3 loop is CSAGDQPQHF. The CDR3 region has the DNA TGCAGTGCTGGGGATCAGCCCCAGCATTTT.

The chain recombines TRBV7-9 with TRBJ1-4; 7 positions agree with TRBD1. V lost 5 bases to trimming and J lost 4 bases; unmatched junction nucleotides: 10. This CDR3 contains 16 residues. CDR1 and CDR2 (germline): SEHNR, FQNEAQ (reference sequence). DNA of the CDR3: TGTGCCAGCAGCGAAACAAAGACAGGGTTTAATGAAAAACTGTTTTTT. Protein product: CASSETKTGFNEKLFF.

This rearrangement joins TRBV3-1 (or the pseudogene TRBV3-2) to TRBJ2-1, with 7 bases lining up with TRBD2. The CDR3 is 14 amino acids. V was pared by 4 bases and J by 5 bases, with 5 bases of the junction left unmatched. CDR1 and CDR2 (germline): LGHDT, YNNKEL (reference sequence). For the CDR3, the DNA is TGTGCCAGCAGCCTTACTAGCGTGCACAATGAGCAGTTCTTC. Translation: CASSLTSVHNEQFF.